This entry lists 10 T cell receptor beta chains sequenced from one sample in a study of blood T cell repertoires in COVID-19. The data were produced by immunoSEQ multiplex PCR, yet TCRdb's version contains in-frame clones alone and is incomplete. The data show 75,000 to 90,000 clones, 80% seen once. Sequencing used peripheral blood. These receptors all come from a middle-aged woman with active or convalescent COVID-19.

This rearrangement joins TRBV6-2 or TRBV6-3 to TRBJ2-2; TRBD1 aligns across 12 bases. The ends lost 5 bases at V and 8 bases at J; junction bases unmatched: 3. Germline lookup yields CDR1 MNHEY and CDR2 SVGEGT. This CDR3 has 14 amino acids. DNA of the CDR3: TGTGCCAGCAGTCCGGGACAGGGGGCTGGGGAGCTGTTTTTT. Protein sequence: CASSPGQGAGELFF.

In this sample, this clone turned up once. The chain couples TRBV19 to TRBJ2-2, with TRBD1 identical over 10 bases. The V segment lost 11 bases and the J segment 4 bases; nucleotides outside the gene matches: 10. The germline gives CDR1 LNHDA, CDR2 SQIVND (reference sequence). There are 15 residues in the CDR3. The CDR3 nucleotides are TGTGCCCGGTGCTCGGGACAGGGGATCACCGGGGAGCTGTTTTTT. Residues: CARCSGQGITGELFF.

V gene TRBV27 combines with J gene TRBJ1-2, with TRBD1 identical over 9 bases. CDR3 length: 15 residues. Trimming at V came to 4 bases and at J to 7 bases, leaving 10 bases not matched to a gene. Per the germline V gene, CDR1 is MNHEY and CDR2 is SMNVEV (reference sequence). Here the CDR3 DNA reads TGTGCCAGCAGTTCTTTCGGACAGGGGAAAGGTGGCTACACCTTC. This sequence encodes CASSSFGQGKGGYTF.

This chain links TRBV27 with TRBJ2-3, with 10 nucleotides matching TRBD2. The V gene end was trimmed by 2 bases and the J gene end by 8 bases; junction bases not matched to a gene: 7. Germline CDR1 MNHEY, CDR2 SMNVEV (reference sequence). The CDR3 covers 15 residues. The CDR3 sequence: CASSLRAGGQGTQYF. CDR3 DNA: TGTGCCAGCAGTTTAAGAGCGGGGGGGCAGGGTACGCAGTATTTT.

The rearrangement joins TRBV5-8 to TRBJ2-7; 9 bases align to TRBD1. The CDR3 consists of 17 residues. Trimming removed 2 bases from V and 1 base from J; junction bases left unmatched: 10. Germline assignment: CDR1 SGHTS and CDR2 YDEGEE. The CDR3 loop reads CASSLYRGLFDSYEQYF. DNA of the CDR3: TGTGCCAGCAGCTTATACAGGGGGCTCTTTGATTCCTACGAGCAGTACTTC.

CDR3 residues: CASSLGGSIYEQYF. Written as DNA, the CDR3 is TGTGCCAGCAGCTTGGGGGGCTCCATCTACGAGCAGTACTTC. V gene TRBV5-8 combines with J gene TRBJ2-7, with D perhaps matching TRBD1 (5 bases). The germline gives CDR1 SGHTS, CDR2 YDEGEE. The V gene lost 0 bases and the J gene lost 3 bases, with 10 bases spanning the gap. The CDR3 contains 14 residues.

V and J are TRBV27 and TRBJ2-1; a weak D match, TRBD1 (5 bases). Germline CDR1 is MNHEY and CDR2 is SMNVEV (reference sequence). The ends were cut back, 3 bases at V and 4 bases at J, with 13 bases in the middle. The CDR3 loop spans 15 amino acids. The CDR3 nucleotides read TGTGCCAGCAGTTTGCTAGGGGAACCTTACAATGAGCAGTTCTTC. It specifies CASSLLGEPYNEQFF.

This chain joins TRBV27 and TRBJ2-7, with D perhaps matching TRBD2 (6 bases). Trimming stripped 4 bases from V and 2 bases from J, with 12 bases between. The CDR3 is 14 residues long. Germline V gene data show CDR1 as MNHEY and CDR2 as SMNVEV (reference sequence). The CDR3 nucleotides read TGTGCCAGCAGTTACGGGAGTATAGCCTACGAGCAGTACTTC. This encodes CASSYGSIAYEQYF.

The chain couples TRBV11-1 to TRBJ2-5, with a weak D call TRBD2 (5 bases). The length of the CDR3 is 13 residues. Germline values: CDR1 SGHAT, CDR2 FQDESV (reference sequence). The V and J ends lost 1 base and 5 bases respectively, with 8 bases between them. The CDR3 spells CASSLGTGETQYF. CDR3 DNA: TGTGCCAGCAGCTTAGGTACGGGGGAGACCCAGTACTTC. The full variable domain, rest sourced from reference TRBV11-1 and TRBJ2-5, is EAEVAQSPRYKITEKSQAVAFWCDPISGHATLYWYRQILGQGPELLVQFQDESVVDDSQLPKDRFSAERLKGVDSTLKIQPAELGDSAMYLCASSLGTGETQYFGPGTRLLVL.

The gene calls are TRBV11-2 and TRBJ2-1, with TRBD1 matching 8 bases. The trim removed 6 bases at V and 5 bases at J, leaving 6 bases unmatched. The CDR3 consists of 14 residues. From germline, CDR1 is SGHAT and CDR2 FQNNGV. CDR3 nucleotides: TGTGCCAGCAGAAAAGGGACAGGAGACAATGAGCAGTTCTTC. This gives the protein CASRKGTGDNEQFF.